This T cell receptor beta chain was documented in a study of blood T cell repertoires in COVID-19. Background on the study: The United States, Italy and Spain were the sources of the acute and convalescent COVID-19 samples. Sources were T cells, B-cell-depleted T cells, or PBMCs; the material itself was cDNA or gDNA.

Here immunoSEQ multiplex PCR was the method, and the copy in TCRdb shows in-frame clones only, minus some. The sample has about 220,000 clones, less than 85% seen once. Sequencing was performed on peripheral blood. This sequence originates from a woman between 65 and 79 years old with acute or convalescent COVID-19.

The CDR3 spells CASSHPLAGGYNEQFF. The CDR3, as DNA: TGTGCCAGCAGTCACCCCCTAGCGGGGGGCTACAATGAGCAGTTCTTC. The V call is TRBV27, the J call TRBJ2-1; 11 bases are a match to TRBD2. CDR1 and CDR2 from the germline V gene are MNHEY and SMNVEV (reference sequence). V lost 5 bases to trimming and J lost 3 bases; unmatched junction nucleotides: 6. The CDR3 is 16 amino acids.